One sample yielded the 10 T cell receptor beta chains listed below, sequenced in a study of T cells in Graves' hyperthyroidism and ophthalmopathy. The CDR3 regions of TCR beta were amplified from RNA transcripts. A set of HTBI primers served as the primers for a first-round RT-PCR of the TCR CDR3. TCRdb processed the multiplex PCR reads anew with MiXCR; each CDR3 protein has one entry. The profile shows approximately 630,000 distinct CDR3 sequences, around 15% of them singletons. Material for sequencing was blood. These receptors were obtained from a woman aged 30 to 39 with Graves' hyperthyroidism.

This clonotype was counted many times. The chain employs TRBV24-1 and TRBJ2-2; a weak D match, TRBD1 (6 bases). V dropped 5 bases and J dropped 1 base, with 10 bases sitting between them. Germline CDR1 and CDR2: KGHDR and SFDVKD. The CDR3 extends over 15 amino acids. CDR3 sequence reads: CATSALDRNTGELFF. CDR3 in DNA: TGTGCCACCAGTGCCTTGGACAGGAACACCGGGGAGCTGTTTTTT.

CDR3 residues: CSAKILGQGSYEQYF. Written as DNA, the CDR3 is TGCAGTGCTAAAATTTTGGGACAGGGTTCCTACGAGCAGTACTTC. The rearrangement uses TRBV20-1 and TRBJ2-7; 9 bases fit TRBD1. The CDR3 runs to 15 residues. CDR1 and CDR2 from the germline V gene are DFQATT and SNEGSKA (reference sequence). V shed 4 bases and J 1 base; nucleotides not matched to a gene: 8.

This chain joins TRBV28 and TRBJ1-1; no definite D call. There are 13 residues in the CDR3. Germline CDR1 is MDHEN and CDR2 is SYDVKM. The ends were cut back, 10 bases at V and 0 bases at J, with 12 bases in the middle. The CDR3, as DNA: TGTGCCACCATTAGCCAGATGAACACTGAAGCTTTCTTT. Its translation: CATISQMNTEAFF.

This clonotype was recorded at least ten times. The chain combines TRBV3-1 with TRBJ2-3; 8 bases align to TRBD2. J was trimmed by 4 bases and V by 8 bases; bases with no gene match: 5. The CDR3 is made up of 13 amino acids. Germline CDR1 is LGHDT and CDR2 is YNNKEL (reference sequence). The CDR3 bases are TGTGCCAGCGGAAGCGGGGGCCCAGATACGCAGTATTTT. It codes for CASGSGGPDTQYF.

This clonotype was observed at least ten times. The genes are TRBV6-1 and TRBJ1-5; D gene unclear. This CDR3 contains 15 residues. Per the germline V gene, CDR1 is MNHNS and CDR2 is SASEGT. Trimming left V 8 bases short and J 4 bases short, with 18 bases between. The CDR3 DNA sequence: TGTGCCAGCTGTAGACTATTCAATGGGAATCAGCCCCAGCATTTT. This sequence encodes CASCRLFNGNQPQHF.

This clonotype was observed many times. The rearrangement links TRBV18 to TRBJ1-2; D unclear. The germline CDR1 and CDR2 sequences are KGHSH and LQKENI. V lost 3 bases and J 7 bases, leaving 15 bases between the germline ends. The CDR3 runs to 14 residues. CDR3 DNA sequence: TGTGCCAGCTCACCCGGTGGCATTTTGCCTGGCTACACCTTC. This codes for CASSPGGILPGYTF.

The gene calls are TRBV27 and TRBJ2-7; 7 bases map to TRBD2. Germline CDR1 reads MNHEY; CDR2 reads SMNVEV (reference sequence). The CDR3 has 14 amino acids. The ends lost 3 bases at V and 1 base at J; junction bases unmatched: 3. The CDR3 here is CASSFTAGSYEQYF. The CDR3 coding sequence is TGTGCCAGCAGTTTCACAGCGGGATCCTACGAGCAGTACTTC.

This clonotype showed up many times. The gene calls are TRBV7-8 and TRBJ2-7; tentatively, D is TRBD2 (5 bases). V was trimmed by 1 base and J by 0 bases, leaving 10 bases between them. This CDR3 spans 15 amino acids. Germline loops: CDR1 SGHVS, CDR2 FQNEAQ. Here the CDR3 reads CASSLEAGRSYEQYF. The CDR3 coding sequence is TGTGCCAGCAGCTTAGAGGCGGGCCGCTCCTACGAGCAGTACTTC.

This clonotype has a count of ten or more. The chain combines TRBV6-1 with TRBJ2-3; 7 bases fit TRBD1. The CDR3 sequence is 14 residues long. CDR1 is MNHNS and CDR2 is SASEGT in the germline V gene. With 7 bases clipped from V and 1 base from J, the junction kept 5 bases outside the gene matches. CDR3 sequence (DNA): TGTGCCAGCAAACGACAGGGTCGCACAGATACGCAGTATTTT. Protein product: CASKRQGRTDTQYF.

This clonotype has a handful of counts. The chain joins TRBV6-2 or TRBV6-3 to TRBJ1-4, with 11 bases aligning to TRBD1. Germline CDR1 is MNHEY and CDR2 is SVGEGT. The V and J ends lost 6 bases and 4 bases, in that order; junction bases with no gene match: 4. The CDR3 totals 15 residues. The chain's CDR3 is CASSGQGAGNEKLFF. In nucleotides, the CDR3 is TGTGCCAGCAGCGGACAGGGGGCTGGTAATGAAAAACTGTTTTTT.